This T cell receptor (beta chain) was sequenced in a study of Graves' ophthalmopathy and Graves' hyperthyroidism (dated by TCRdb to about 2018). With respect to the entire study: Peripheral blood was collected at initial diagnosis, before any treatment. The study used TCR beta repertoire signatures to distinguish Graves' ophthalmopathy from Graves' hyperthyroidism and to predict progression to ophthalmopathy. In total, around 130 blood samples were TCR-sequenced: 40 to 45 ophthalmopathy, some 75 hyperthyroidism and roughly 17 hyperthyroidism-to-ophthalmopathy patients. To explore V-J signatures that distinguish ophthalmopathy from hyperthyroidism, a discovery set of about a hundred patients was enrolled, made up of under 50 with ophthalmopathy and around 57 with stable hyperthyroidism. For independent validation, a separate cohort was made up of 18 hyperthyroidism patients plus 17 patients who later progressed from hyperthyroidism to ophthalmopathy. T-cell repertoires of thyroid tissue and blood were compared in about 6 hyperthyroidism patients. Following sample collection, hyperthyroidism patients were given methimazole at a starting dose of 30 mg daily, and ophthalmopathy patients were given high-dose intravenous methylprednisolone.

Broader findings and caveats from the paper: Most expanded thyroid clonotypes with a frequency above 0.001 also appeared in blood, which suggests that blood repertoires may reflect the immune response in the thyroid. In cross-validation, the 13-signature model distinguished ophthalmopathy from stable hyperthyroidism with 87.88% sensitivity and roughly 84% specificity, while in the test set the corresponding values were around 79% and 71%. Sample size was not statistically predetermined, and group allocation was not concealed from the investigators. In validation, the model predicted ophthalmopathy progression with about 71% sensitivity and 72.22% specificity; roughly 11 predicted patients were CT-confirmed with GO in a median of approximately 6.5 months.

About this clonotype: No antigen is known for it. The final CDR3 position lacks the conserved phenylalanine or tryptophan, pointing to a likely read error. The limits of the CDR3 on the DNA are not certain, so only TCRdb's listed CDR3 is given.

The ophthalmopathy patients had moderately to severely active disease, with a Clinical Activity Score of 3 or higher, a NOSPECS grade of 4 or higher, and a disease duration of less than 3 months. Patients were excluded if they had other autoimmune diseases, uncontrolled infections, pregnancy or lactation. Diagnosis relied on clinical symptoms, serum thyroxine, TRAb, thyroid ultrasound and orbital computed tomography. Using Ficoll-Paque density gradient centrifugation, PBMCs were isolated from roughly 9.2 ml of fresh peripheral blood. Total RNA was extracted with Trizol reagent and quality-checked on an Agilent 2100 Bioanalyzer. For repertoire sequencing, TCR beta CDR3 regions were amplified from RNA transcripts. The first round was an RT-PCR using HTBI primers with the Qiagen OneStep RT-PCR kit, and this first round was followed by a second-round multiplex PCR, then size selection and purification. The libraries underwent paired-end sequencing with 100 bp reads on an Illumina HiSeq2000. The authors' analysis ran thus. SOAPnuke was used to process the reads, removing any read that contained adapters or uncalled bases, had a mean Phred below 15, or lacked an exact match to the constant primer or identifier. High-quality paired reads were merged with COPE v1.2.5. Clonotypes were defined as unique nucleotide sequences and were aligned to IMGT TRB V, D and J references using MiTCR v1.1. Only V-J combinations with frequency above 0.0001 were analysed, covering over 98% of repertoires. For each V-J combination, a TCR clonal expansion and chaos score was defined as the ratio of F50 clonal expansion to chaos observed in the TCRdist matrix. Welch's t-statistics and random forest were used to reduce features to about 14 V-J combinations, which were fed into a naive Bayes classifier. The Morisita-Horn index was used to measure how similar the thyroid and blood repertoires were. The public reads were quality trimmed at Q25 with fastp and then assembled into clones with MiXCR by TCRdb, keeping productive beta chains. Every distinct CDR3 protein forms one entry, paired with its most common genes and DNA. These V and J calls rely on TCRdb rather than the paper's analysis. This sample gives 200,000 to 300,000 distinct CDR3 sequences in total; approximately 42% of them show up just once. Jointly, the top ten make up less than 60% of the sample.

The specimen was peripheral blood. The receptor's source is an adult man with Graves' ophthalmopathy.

CDR3 loop: CASSLLGQGI. The V gene is TRBV2 and the J gene is TRBJ1-4; TRBD1, the table's D call, lacks a check against the DNA. The CDR3 spans 10 residues, counting both ends. Per the germline V gene, SNHLY is the CDR1 and FYNNEI is the CDR2.